This T cell receptor (beta chain) comes out of a study of Graves' ophthalmopathy and Graves' hyperthyroidism. This clonotype was found many times. Amplified material comprised TCR beta CDR3 regions derived from RNA transcripts. HTBI primers were employed in first-round RT-PCR, then a second-round multiplex PCR followed. TCRdb re-derived calls from the multiplex PCR reads in MiXCR, one entry per CDR3 protein. Altogether approximately 480,000 distinct CDR3 sequences are present, approximately 15% being singletons, with the ten largest covering approximately 9.8%. The sample taken for sequencing was blood. The clonotype comes from a woman younger than 45 with Graves' ophthalmopathy.

In DNA, the CDR3 is TGTGCCAGCAGTTTATGGTCGGGACAGGTCCGGGCTCAGCCCCAGCATTTT. Encoded protein: CASSLWSGQVRAQPQHF. J is TRBJ1-5 and V is TRBV28, with TRBD1 matching over 8 bases. Per germline, CDR1 MDHEN and CDR2 SYDVKM. The CDR3 runs 17 residues. Germline trimming cut 0 bases from V and 6 bases from J; bases unmatched to any gene: 10.